Listed below are T cell receptor beta chains from one sample, sequenced in a study of T cells in Graves' hyperthyroidism and ophthalmopathy. Via MiXCR, TCRdb re-called the multiplex PCR reads, giving one row per CDR3 protein. The sample holds 380,000 or so distinct CDR3 sequences; about 18% are singletons and the top ten take 3.7%. Sequenced input: blood. Source of these receptors: a woman aged 18-29 years with Graves' hyperthyroidism. Each CDR3 is given with its conserved first and last residue. The order of the fields is V gene, CDR3 protein.

V: TRBV7-2; CDR3: CASSLGGLGGPQHF
V: TRBV11-2; CDR3: CASSPTGGRGNTIYF
V: TRBV6-5; CDR3: CASSYSTANLPYGYTF
V: TRBV7-8; CDR3: CASSSYTGNSNQPQHF
V: TRBV12-3/TRBV12-4; CDR3: CASSLVSDKFEAFF
V: TRBV2; CDR3: CASSGGRNGELFF
V: TRBV25-1; CDR3: CASSEPGKESHTIYF
V: TRBV19; CDR3: CASSLSGARPQHF
V: TRBV5-1; CDR3: CASSSTGTPNTGELFF
V: TRBV5-4; CDR3: CASSLVGLVVTSYEQYF
V: TRBV18; CDR3: CASSRSYTGELFF
V: TRBV4-2; CDR3: CASSQDMGRQNTEAFF
V: TRBV2; CDR3: CASSDRGMNTGELFF
V: TRBV15; CDR3: CATSRGSEGGTYEQYF
V: TRBV28; CDR3: CASSSTGTRVDEQYF
V: TRBV7-9; CDR3: CASTLAVGQEQYF
V: TRBV30; CDR3: CAWSGGLGAFF
V: TRBV4-1; CDR3: CASSQGQGVGDGYTF
V: TRBV29-1; CDR3: CSVRMTKGDGYTF
V: TRBV27; CDR3: CASSWVSGTGGADGYTF
V: TRBV20-1; CDR3: CSAKLTEAFF
V: TRBV12-3/TRBV12-4; CDR3: CASSLRDRGLRQPQHF
V: TRBV20-1; CDR3: CSARDPRASGTDAFF
V: TRBV7-6; CDR3: CASSPGRLAGGSEQYF
V: TRBV29-1; CDR3: CSVLEAQERYGYTF
V: TRBV18; CDR3: CASSQREETQYF
V: TRBV20-1; CDR3: CSASKSSGNTIYF
V: TRBV11-1; CDR3: CASSSRQGSETQYF
V: TRBV7-3; CDR3: CASSLEGPTDTQYF
V: TRBV18; CDR3: CASTNTPGQGTGNTIYF
V: TRBV25-1; CDR3: CASSGQEMNTEAFF
V: TRBV19; CDR3: CASSTTPNTEAFF
V: TRBV6-1; CDR3: CASNTDRDGIAFF